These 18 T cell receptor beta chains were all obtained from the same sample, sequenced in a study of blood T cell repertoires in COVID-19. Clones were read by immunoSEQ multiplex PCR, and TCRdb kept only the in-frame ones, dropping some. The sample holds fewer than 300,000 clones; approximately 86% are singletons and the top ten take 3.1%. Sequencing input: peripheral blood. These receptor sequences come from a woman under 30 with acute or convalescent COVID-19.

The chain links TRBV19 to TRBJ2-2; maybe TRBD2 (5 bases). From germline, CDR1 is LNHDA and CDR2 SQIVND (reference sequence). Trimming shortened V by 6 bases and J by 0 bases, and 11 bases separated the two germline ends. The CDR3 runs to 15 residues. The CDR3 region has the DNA TGTGCCAGTAGCCGAGGGCGTTCGAACACCGGGGAGCTGTTTTTT. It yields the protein CASSRGRSNTGELFF.

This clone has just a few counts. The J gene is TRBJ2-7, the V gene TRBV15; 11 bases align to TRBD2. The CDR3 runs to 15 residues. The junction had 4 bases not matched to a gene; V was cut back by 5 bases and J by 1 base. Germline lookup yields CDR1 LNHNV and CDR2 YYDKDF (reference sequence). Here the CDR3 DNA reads TGTGCCACCAGCGCGGGACTAGCGGAGTCCTACGAGCAGTACTTC. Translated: CATSAGLAESYEQYF.

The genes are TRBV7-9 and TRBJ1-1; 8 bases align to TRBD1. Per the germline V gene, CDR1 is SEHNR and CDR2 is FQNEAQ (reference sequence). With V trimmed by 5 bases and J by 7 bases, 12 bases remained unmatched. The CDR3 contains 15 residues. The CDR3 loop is CASSKQGGLMNEAFF. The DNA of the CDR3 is TGTGCCAGCAGCAAACAGGGGGGACTAATGAATGAAGCTTTCTTT.

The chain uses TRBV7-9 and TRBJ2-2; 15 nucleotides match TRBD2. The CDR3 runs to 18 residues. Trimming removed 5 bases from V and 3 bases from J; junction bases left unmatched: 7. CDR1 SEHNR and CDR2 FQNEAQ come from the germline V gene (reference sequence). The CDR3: CASSPGLAGGVDTGELFF. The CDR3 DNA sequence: TGTGCCAGCAGCCCGGGACTAGCGGGAGGCGTGGACACCGGGGAGCTGTTTTTT.

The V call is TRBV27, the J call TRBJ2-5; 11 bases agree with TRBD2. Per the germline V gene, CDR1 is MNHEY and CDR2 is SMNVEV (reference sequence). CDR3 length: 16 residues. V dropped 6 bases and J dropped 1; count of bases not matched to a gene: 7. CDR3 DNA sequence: TGTGCCAGCAGCAGACTAGCGGGACGCCTCCAAGAGACCCAGTACTTC. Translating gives CASSRLAGRLQETQYF.

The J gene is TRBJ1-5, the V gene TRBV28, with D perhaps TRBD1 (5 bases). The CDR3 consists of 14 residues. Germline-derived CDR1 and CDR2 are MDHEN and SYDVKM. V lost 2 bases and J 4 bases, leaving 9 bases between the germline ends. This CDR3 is CASSLIGTNQPQHF. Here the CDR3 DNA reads TGTGCCAGCAGTTTAATAGGGACTAATCAGCCCCAGCATTTT.

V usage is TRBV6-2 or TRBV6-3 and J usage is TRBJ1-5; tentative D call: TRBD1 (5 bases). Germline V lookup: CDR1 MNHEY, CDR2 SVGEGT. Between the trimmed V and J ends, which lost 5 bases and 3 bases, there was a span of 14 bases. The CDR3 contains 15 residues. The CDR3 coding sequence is TGTGCCAGCAGTAGGGGCCAGCAAGCCAATCAGCCCCAGCATTTT. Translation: CASSRGQQANQPQHF.

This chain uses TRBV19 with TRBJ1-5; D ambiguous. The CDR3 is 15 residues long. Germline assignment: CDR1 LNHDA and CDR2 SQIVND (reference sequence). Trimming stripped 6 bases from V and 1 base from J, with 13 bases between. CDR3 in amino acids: CASSHRGPSNQPQHF. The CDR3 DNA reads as TGTGCCAGTAGCCATAGAGGGCCAAGCAATCAGCCCCAGCATTTT.

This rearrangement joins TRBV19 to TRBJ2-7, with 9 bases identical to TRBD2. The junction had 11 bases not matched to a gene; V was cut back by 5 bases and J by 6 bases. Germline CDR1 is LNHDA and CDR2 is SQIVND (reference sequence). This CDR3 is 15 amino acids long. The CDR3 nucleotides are TGTGCCAGTAGTGGGCGCTCTAGCGGGACGGGCGAGCAGTACTTC. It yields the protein CASSGRSSGTGEQYF.

The CDR3 here is CASSLYSGAYEQYF. The DNA of the CDR3 is TGTGCCAGCAGCTTATATTCAGGGGCCTACGAGCAGTACTTC. The chain couples TRBV7-9 to TRBJ2-7; possible D gene TRBD1, 6 bases. This CDR3 is 14 amino acids long. Germline-derived CDR1 and CDR2 are SEHNR and FQNEAQ (reference sequence). Trimming shortened V by 2 bases and J by 2 bases, and 10 bases separated the two germline ends.

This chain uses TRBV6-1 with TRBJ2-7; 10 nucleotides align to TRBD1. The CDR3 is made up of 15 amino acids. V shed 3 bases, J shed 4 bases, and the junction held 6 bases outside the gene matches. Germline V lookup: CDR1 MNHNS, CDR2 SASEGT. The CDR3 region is CASSDQGQGLYEQYF. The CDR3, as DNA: TGTGCCAGCAGTGACCAGGGACAGGGGTTGTACGAGCAGTACTTC.

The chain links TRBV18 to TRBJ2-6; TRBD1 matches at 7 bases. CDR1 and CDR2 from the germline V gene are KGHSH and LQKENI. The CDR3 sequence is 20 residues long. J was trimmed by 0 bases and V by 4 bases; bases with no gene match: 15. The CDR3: CASSHRDSRSRISGANVLTF. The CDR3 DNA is TGTGCCAGCTCACACCGGGACAGCAGGTCCCGGATCTCTGGGGCCAACGTCCTGACTTTC.

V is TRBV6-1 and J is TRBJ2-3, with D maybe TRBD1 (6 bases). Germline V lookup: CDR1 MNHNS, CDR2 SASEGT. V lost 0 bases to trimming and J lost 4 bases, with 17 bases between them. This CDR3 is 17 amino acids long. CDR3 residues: CASSEAGTPGDPDTQYF. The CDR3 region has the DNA TGTGCCAGCAGTGAAGCCGGGACGCCAGGGGATCCAGATACGCAGTATTTT.

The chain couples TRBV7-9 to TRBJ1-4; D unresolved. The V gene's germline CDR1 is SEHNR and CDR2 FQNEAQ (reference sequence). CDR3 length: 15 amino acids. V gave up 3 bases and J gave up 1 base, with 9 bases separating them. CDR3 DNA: TGTGCCAGCAGCTTGAACGGTGAAACTAATGAAAAACTGTTTTTT. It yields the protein CASSLNGETNEKLFF.

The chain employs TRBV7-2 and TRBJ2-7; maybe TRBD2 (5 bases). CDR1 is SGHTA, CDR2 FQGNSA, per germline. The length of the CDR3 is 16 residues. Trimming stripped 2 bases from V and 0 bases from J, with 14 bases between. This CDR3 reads CASSLFGGGASYEQYF. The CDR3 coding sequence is TGTGCCAGCAGCTTATTTGGTGGAGGAGCCTCCTACGAGCAGTACTTC.

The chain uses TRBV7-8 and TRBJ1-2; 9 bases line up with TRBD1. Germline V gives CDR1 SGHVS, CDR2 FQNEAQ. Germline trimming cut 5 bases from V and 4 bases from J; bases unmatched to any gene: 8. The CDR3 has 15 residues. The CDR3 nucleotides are TGTGCCAGCAGCCTAACCGGGACAGGGCCCTATGGCTACACCTTC. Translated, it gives CASSLTGTGPYGYTF.

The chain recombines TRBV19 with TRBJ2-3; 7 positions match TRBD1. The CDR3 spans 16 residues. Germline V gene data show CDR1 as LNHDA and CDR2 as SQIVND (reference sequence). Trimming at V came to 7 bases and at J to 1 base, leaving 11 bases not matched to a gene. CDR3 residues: CASNPVQGWGTDTQYF. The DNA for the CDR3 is TGTGCCAGTAACCCCGTACAGGGGTGGGGCACAGATACGCAGTATTTT.

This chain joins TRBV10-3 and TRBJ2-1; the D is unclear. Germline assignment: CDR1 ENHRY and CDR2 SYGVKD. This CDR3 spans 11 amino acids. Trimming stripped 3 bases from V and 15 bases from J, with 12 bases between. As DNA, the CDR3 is TGTGCCATCAGTGATAGCTACCTGACGTTCTTC. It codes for CAISDSYLTFF.